This TCR beta chain was identified in a study of regulatory T cells in long-lasting Graves disease. In TCRdb, the reads were re-called with MiXCR into one record per CDR3 protein. There are around 1,000 distinct CDR3 sequences in the sample; about 80% occur only once, and roughly 10% lies in the top ten. The authors made the TCR library using RNA they extracted from PBMCs. This clonotype was observed a handful of times. The V end lost 4 bases, the J end lost 0 bases, and 10 bases lay between the germline ends. Germline CDR1 reads MDHEN; CDR2 reads SYDVKM. This CDR3 has 16 amino acids. This clonotype was sampled from a woman aged 25 to 45 with Graves disease. The specimen was peripheral blood mononuclear cells (PBMCs), collected with antithyroid drug treatment, in newly diagnosed or persistent Graves disease (not recorded which). The rearrangement uses TRBV28 and TRBJ2-6, with D uncertain. The CDR3, as DNA: TGTGCCAGCAGTTCTGGAAACGCCTCTGGGGCCAACGTCCTGACTTTC. It encodes CASSSGNASGANVLTF.